This T cell receptor (beta chain) was obtained from a study of T-cell memory formation after mild COVID-19. As for the study in general: The study found TCR clusters largely donor specific.

Broader study findings: CD4/CD8 balance held among clones contracting day 15 to 85, and later expanders leaned CD4+. Second-wave clones with a day 37 peak had unconfirmed SARS-CoV-2 specificity.

The V segment lost 0 bases and the J segment 4 bases; nucleotides outside the gene matches: 5. The CDR3 runs to 16 residues. Germline V gene sequence: CDR1 KGHSH, CDR2 LQKENI. Via MiXCR, TCRdb re-called the 5' RACE reads, giving one row per CDR3 protein. The sample consists of around 250,000 distinct CDR3 sequences, 15% to 20% of them appearing once. Notes on this clonotype: Its antigen is not known.

The sequence derives from a man between 18 and 29 years old who had mild COVID-19 (a few samples of this study predate the infection). Cell type and time point are not known. The material sequenced was PBMCs or a T cell subset sorted from them (not recorded which). The genes are TRBV18 and TRBJ2-1; 8 positions match TRBD2. CDR3 nucleotides: TGTGCCAGCTCACCACCGCCAGCGGGGGTTTACAATGAGCAGTTCTTC. Encoded protein: CASSPPPAGVYNEQFF.